This TCR beta chain is from a study of shared clonotypes between healthy human individuals. With respect to this clone: Other DNA sequences from this sample encode an identical CDR3 as well.

Here immunoSEQ multiplex PCR was the method, and the copy in TCRdb shows in-frame clones only, minus some. There are 1,400,000 or so clones in the sample; around 98.5% occur only once, and 0.3% to 0.45% lies in the top ten. This TCR came from a man in his thirties or forties in good health. Source material: naive CD4+ T cells sorted from blood. This sample's subset: CD45RA+ positively selected.

The CDR3 region is CASSVGSTDTQYF. CDR3 in DNA: TGTGCCAGCAGCGTGGGGAGCACAGATACGCAGTATTTT. V gene TRBV9 combines with J gene TRBJ2-3; D call uncertain. V was shortened by 2 bases and J by 0 bases, with 4 bases between the two germline ends. Germline CDR1 and CDR2: SGDLS and YYNGEE. The CDR3 has 13 residues.